A single T cell receptor beta chain is shown here with its context. The antigen is undetermined. The source of the sample is a study of cytomegalovirus exposure and HLA in healthy donors. Donors came from a validation cohort of approximately 110 subjects, distinct from the first 666-subject cohort. After removal of 0 bases from V and 2 bases from J, the junction contained 7 bases not matched to a gene. The CDR3 totals 17 residues. CDR1 SGHNT and CDR2 YYREEE come from the germline V gene (reference sequence). Regarding the study as a whole: Reports indicated that the classifier achieved high specificity and sensitivity in diagnosing cytomegalovirus status. Cytomegalovirus association was listed for 150 or so TCR beta chains.

Profiled with immunoSEQ multiplex PCR; TCRdb holds only in-frame clones, not every one. The table includes 190,000 or so clones, approximately 84% detected once. The chain employs TRBV5-4 and TRBJ1-3; 8 bases line up with TRBD1. What was sequenced was PBMCs. This sequence was found in a woman aged 18-29 years in good health and CMV-seropositive. The DNA for the CDR3 is TGTGCCAGCAGCTTGGGACAACCGACAGGGGCTGGAAACACCATATATTTT. Its protein is CASSLGQPTGAGNTIYF. The full variable domain, its missing parts supplied by reference TRBV5-4 and TRBJ1-3, is ETGVTQSPTHLIKTRGQQVTLRCSSQSGHNTVSWYQQALGQGPQFIFQYYREEENGRGNFPPRFSGLQFPNYSSELNVNALELDDSALYLCASSLGQPTGAGNTIYFGEGSWLTVV.